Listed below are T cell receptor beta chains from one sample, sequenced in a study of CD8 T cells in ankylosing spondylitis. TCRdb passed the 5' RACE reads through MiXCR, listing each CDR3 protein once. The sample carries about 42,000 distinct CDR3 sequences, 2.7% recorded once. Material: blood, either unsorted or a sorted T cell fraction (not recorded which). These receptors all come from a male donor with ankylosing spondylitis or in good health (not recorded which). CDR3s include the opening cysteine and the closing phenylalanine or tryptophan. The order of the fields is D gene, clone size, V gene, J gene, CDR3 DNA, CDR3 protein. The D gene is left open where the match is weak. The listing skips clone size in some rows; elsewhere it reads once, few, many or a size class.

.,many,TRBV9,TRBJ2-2,TGTGCCAGCAGCGACCGATACACCGGGGAGCTGTTTTTT,CASSDRYTGELFF
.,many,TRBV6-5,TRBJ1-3,TGTGCCAGCAGTTACAGACGGAGGGGAGAAGGGTTTGGAAACACCATATATTTT,CASSYRRRGEGFGNTIYF
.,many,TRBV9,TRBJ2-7,TGTGCCAGCAGCGTAGGACAGAGCTCCTACGAGCAGTACTTC,CASSVGQSSYEQYF
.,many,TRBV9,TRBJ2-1,TGTGCCAGCGGGCCCTGGGTGGGGGCGCGGTACAATGAGCAGTTCTTC,CASGPWVGARYNEQFF
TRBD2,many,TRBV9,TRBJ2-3,TGTGCCAGCAGCGTAGAGGGGGTAGCGGGAGTCACAGATACGCAGTATTTT,CASSVEGVAGVTDTQYF
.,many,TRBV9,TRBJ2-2,TGTGCCAGCAGCGTTCTTAGCACCGGGGAGCTGTTTTTT,CASSVLSTGELFF
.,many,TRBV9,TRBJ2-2,TGTGCCAGCAGCGTAGTCGAGCGTACCGGGGAGCTGTTTTTT,CASSVVERTGELFF
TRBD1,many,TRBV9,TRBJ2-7,TGTGCCAGCAGCAGACAGGGGAGCTCCTACGAGCAGTACTTC,CASSRQGSSYEQYF
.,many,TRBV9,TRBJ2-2,TGTGCCAGCAGCGACGGGCTCAACACCGGGGAGCTGTTTTTT,CASSDGLNTGELFF
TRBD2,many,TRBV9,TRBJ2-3,TGTGCCAGCAGCGTCCTAGCGGGGTCCGGGGATACGCAGTATTTT,CASSVLAGSGDTQYF
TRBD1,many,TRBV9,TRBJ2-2,TGTGCCAGCAGCGCCCCAGGGACAGGGTGGGCCACCGGGGAGCTGTTTTTT,CASSAPGTGWATGELFF
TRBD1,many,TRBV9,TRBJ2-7,TGTGCCAGCAGCGTCGGGACAGGGGGTATTTACGAGCAGTACTTC,CASSVGTGGIYEQYF
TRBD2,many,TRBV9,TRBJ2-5,TGTGCCAGCGGACCTAGCGGGAGTGTTTACGAGACCCAGTACTTC,CASGPSGSVYETQYF
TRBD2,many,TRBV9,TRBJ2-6,TGTGCCAGCAGTTACCGGGAGGGTCTTCTTTATGGGGCCAACGTCCTGACTTTC,CASSYREGLLYGANVLTF
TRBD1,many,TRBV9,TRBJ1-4,TGTGCCAGCAGAAGGGGACAGGGCATAGGGGATGAAAAACTGTTTTTT,CASRRGQGIGDEKLFF
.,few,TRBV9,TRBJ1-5,TGTGCCAGCAGCGTAGATGGTAGGGGGAATCAGCCCCAGCATTTT,CASSVDGRGNQPQHF
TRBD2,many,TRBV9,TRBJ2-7,TGTGCCAGCAGCGAACAGACTAGCGGGCCCTACGAGCAGTACTTC,CASSEQTSGPYEQYF
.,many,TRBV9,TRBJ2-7,TGTGCCAGCAGCGTAGCGATGACGGACTACGAGCAGTACTTC,CASSVAMTDYEQYF
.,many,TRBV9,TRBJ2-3,TGTGCCAGCAGCGTAAGGCAGGGTAGCACAGATACGCAGTATTTT,CASSVRQGSTDTQYF
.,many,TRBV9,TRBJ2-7,TGTGCCAGCAGCGACCGTAGCGGAGTTAAGGACGAGCAGTACTTC,CASSDRSGVKDEQYF
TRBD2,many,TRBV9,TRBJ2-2,TGTGCCAGCAGCCCGCAAGCGGGAGGGGGTGGCGGGGAGCTGTTTTTT,CASSPQAGGGGGELFF
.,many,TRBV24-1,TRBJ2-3,TGTGCCACCAGTGATTTTGGGGACACATTCCGCACAGATACGCAGTATTTT,CATSDFGDTFRTDTQYF
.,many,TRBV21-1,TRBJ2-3,TGTGCCAGCAGCAAAGAGAGTAGCGGGAGGGCCGCGCGGGCGATTTCTAGCACAGATACGCAGTATTTT,CASSKESSGRAARAISSTDTQYF
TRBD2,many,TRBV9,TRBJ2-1,TGTGCCAGCAGTCCGAGCGGACTAGCGGGAGTGTCCTTC,CASSPSGLAGVSF
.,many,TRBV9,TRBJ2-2,TGTGCCAGCAGCCTGCCACCCGGGGAGCTGTTTTTT,CASSLPPGELFF
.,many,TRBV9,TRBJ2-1,TGTGCCAGCAGCGTAGAGACTTACAATGAGCAGTTCTTC,CASSVETYNEQFF
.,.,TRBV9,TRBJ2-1,TGTGCCAGCAGCGTAGTGGAGGGGGGTGAGCAGTTCTTC,CASSVVEGGEQFF
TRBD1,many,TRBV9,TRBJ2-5,TGTGCCAGCAGCGCGGGACAGGGACTCGAGACCCAGTACTTC,CASSAGQGLETQYF
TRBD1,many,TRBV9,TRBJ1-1,TGTGCCAGCAGCGCCGGACAGGGCGGCACTGAAGCTTTCTTT,CASSAGQGGTEAFF
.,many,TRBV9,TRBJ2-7,TGTGCCAGCGGGAAGACGGCGGTCTCCTACGAGCAGTACTTC,CASGKTAVSYEQYF
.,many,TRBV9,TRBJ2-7,TGTGCCAGCGGAAGGGGATACGAGCAGTACTTC,CASGRGYEQYF
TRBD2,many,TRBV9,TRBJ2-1,TGTGCCAGCAGCCCTCGACTAGCGGGAGTCTATGAGCAGTTCTTC,CASSPRLAGVYEQFF